This T cell receptor beta chain was documented in a study of tumor and adjacent non-tumor tissue in lung cancer. Study details: Stage I to III disease affected over nine men and 5 women aged roughly 30 to 80.

Remarks on this clonotype: Its specificity is not known.

The template was RNA from unsorted bulk tissue. This non-tumor lung sample came from over 3 cm beyond the tumor edge. TCRbeta libraries were built with three rounds of nested PCR, modified from ARM-PCR. From the multiplex PCR reads, TCRdb called clonotypes with MiXCR, one entry per CDR3 protein. Among more than 75,000 distinct CDR3 sequences, roughly 78% were seen once, and the ten largest hold 30%. General study findings and limits: Normal lung showed higher cumulative top 100 clone frequency than tumor.

The sequenced sample consisted of distant non-tumor lung tissue. This clonotype originated in a man aged 55 to 69 with small cell lung cancer.

In nucleotides, the CDR3 is TGTGCCAGCAACACACAGATAAGGGTCGTCTCGATGAACACTGGGGCTTTCTTT. Its protein product is CASNTQIRVVSMNTGAFF. The rearrangement links TRBV6-2 or TRBV6-3 to TRBJ1-1, with D unclear. This CDR3 is 18 amino acids long. In germline, CDR1 is MNHEY, CDR2 SVGEGT. V lost 7 bases to trimming and J lost 11 bases, with 35 bases between them.